This T cell receptor beta chain was sequenced during a study of Ad26.COV2.S vaccination and SARS-CoV-2 variants. Of note for this clone: Its antigen is still unknown.

Broader study findings: Participants in the vaccine arm had higher spike-specific TCR breadth; placebo recipients had lower. Total responses of T cells may have been underestimated by the analyses of TCR breadth and depth.

V shed 6 bases and J 1 base; nucleotides not matched to a gene: 6. The CDR3 runs 15 residues. Germline V gene lookup returns CDR1 LGHDT and CDR2 YNNKEL (reference sequence). The treatment here: about 20 received Ad26.COV2.S at low or high dose, single or two shots; several received placebo; per-sample allocation not given. Sampling took place 63 days after the first vaccine or placebo injection. TCRdb's copy holds only in-frame clones and misses some; the assay was immunoSEQ multiplex PCR. Here the sample spans hundreds of thousands of clones, around 87% being singletons. The J gene is TRBJ2-5, the V gene TRBV3-1 (or the pseudogene TRBV3-2); 9 bases map to TRBD1. The sample here was peripheral blood, taken in a trial of Ad26.COV2.S vaccine versus placebo. The TCR comes from a person between 18 and 59 years old who received the Ad26.COV2.S COVID-19 vaccine or a placebo. The CDR3 coding sequence is TGTGCCAGCAGATGGACAGGGGACGTCCAAGAGACCCAGTACTTC. Protein product: CASRWTGDVQETQYF.